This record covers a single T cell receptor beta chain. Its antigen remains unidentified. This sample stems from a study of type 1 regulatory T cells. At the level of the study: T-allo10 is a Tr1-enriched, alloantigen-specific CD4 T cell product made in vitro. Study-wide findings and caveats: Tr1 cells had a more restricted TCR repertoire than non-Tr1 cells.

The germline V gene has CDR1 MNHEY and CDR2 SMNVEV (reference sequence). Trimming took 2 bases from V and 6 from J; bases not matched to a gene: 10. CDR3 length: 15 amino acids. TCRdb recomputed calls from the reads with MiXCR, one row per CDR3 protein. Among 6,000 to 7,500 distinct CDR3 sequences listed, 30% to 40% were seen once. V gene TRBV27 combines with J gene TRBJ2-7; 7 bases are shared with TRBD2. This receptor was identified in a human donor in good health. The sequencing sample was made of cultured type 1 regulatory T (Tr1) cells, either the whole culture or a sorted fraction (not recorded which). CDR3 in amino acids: CASSLDGRPLGEQYF. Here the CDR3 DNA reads TGTGCCAGCAGTTTAGACGGGAGGCCCTTAGGCGAGCAGTACTTC.